The source of this T cell receptor (beta chain) is a study of cytomegalovirus exposure and HLA in healthy donors. About the research overall: Drawn from HLA-typed donors, 80 million to 100 million unique TCRs were held in an early data release.

This PCR relied on a set of 60 Vbeta primers and 13 Jbeta primers. Profiling relied on immunoSEQ multiplex PCR, and the TCRdb table lists in-frame clones only, not all of them. The data show some 120,000 clones, roughly 85% seen once. With respect to this clone: Antigen: not known.

This CDR3 spans 14 amino acids. With 6 bases clipped from V and 4 bases from J, the junction kept 6 bases outside the gene matches. Germline V gene data show CDR1 as MNHEY and CDR2 as SVGAGI. Study-wide findings and caveats: An Asian-associated ancestry cluster reportedly showed fewer N-insertions than the roughly 670-donor mean in a later analysis. Earlier analysis yielded a pattern in which most TCR beta V segments were productive about 90% or about 30% of the time. In all likelihood, a cluster of highly shared sequence variants was a sequencing artifact.

This chain connects TRBV6-5 to TRBJ2-3; 8 bases map to TRBD1. This TCR was recovered from a young man in good health and CMV-seropositive. The sequencing input was PBMCs. CDR3 bases: TGTGCCAGCAGCCCGACAGGGGACGCAGATACGCAGTATTTT. It specifies CASSPTGDADTQYF.